The 32 T cell receptor beta chains listed next were all sequenced from one sample in a study of early stage breast cancer tumors. Libraries were prepared by immunoSEQ multiplex PCR; TCRdb keeps only in-frame clonotypes and omits some of them. The repertoire holds about 31,000 clones, with around 75% as singletons. The sequenced sample was blood. Source of these receptors: a person in their 40s with breast cancer.

V usage is TRBV6-6 and J usage is TRBJ2-3; 7 nucleotides align to TRBD2. The junction had 7 bases not matched to a gene; V was cut back by 5 bases and J by 2 bases. The CDR3 loop spans 15 amino acids. Germline V gene sequence: CDR1 MNHNY, CDR2 SVGAGI (reference sequence). DNA of the CDR3: TGTGCCAGCAGTACCCCACTAGCGCCCACAGATACGCAGTATTTT. This translates into CASSTPLAPTDTQYF.

This clone was recorded once. The chain is built from TRBV27 and TRBJ2-3; maybe TRBD2 (7 bases). The CDR3 covers 21 residues. Germline CDR1 MNHEY, CDR2 SMNVEV (reference sequence). The ends were cut back, 8 bases at V and 8 bases at J, with 41 bases in the middle. As DNA, the CDR3 is TGTGCCAGCGGACTATTGCTCGCGGGGGCAGGAGGGACCTACCACAGTGGTACGCAGTATTTT. Translating gives CASGLLLAGAGGTYHSGTQYF.

The rearrangement uses TRBV7-2 and TRBJ2-4, with D hard to call. The V end lost 5 bases, the J end lost 4 bases, and 21 bases lay between the germline ends. This CDR3 region has 17 residues. Germline V gives CDR1 SGHTA, CDR2 FQGNSA. The CDR3 region is CASSPTSSRMGKNIQYF. The CDR3 DNA follows: TGTGCCAGCAGCCCCACGTCGTCTCGGATGGGGAAAAACATTCAGTACTTC.

The chain joins TRBV11-3 to TRBJ1-1; D ambiguous. Trimming removed 1 base at V and 0 bases at J, with 6 bases between. The germline CDR1 and CDR2 sequences are SGHNT and YENEEA. The CDR3 length is 14 residues. CDR3 in DNA: TGTGCCAGCAGCTTAGCGGGAATGAACACTGAAGCTTTCTTT. Translated, it gives CASSLAGMNTEAFF.

This clone was found a few times. The chain is built from TRBV19 and TRBJ2-5; D is unresolved. The germline V and J ends were trimmed by 3 bases and 1 base, with 9 bases remaining between them. This CDR3 is built from 14 residues. Germline V gene sequence: CDR1 LNHDA, CDR2 SQIVND (reference sequence). The CDR3 spells CASSISARQETQYF. The CDR3 DNA sequence: TGTGCCAGTAGTATTTCGGCCCGCCAAGAGACCCAGTACTTC.

This clone showed up just a few times. The V and J genes are TRBV7-2 and TRBJ2-5; D is unclear. This CDR3 region has 15 residues. V gave up 3 bases and J gave up 2 bases, with 13 bases separating them. Germline V gene data show CDR1 as SGHTA and CDR2 as FQGNSA. The CDR3 DNA reads TGTGCCAGCAGCTTTTTCACGGACGTTCAAGAGACCCAGTACTTC. The encoded protein is CASSFFTDVQETQYF. Full variable domain (rest looked up from reference TRBV7-2 and TRBJ2-5): GAGVSQSPSNKVTEKGKDVELRCDPISGHTALYWYRQSLGQGLEFLIYFQGNSAPDKSGLPSDRFSAERTGGSVSTLTIQRTQQEDSAVYLCASSFFTDVQETQYFGPGTRLLVL.

This clone appeared a few times. The chain is built from TRBV19 and TRBJ2-7; no definite D call. This CDR3 is 14 amino acids long. V was pared by 5 bases and J by 0 bases, with 11 bases between. CDR1 LNHDA and CDR2 SQIVND come from the germline V gene (reference sequence). This CDR3 reads CASSPLISSYEQYF. Written as DNA, the CDR3 is TGTGCCAGTAGTCCCCTCATATCCTCCTACGAGCAGTACTTC. Drawing the rest from reference TRBV19 and TRBJ2-7, the complete variable domain is DGGITQSPKYLFRKEGQNVTLSCEQNLNHDAMYWYRQDPGQGLRLIYYSQIVNDFQKGDIAEGYSVSREKKESFPLTVTSAQKNPTAFYLCASSPLISSYEQYFGPGTRLTVT.

The chain uses TRBV15 and TRBJ1-2; the D gene is possibly TRBD1 (5 bases). V was cut by 0 bases and J by 7 bases, with 18 bases left in between. This CDR3 spans 16 amino acids. From germline, CDR1 is LNHNV and CDR2 YYDKDF (reference sequence). The CDR3 reads CATSRDLAGGRGGYTF. Written as DNA, the CDR3 is TGTGCCACCAGCAGAGATTTGGCGGGGGGGAGGGGTGGCTACACCTTC. Full variable domain (rest looked up from reference TRBV15 and TRBJ1-2): DAMVIQNPRYQVTQFGKPVTLSCSQTLNHNVMYWYQQKSSQAPKLLFHYYDKDFNNEADTPDNFQSRRPNTSFCFLDIRSPGLGDTAMYLCATSRDLAGGRGGYTFGSGTRLTVV.

The chain has TRBV27 and TRBJ2-7; 7 bases fit TRBD2. V shed 2 bases, J shed 5 bases, and the junction held 9 bases outside the gene matches. Germline lookup yields CDR1 MNHEY and CDR2 SMNVEV (reference sequence). The CDR3 loop spans 15 amino acids. This CDR3 reads CASSLGWAGVNEQYF. CDR3 bases: TGTGCCAGCAGTTTAGGGTGGGCGGGAGTGAACGAGCAGTACTTC.

The chain combines TRBV30 with TRBJ2-1, with 11 bases aligning to TRBD2. The germline gives CDR1 GTSNPN, CDR2 SVGIG (reference sequence). This CDR3 has 13 residues. V shed 2 bases and J 10 bases; nucleotides not matched to a gene: 4. CDR3 residues: CAWSPGLAVEQFF. DNA for the CDR3: TGTGCCTGGAGTCCGGGACTAGCGGTGGAGCAGTTCTTC. The whole variable domain, filled in from reference TRBV30 and TRBJ2-1, reads SQTIHQWPATLVQPVGSPLSLECTVEGTSNPNLYWYRQAAGRGLQLLFYSVGIGQISSEVPQNLSASRPQDRQFILSSKKLLLSDSGFYLCAWSPGLAVEQFFGPGTRLTVL.

CDR3: CASSLGGHGGYTF. The CDR3 DNA follows: TGTGCCAGCAGCTTAGGGGGACATGGTGGCTACACCTTC. V and J are TRBV11-2 and TRBJ1-2, with a tentative D call TRBD1 (6 bases). The V gene's germline CDR1 is SGHAT and CDR2 FQNNGV. Deletions cut 1 base from V and 7 bases from J, with 10 bases between. CDR3 length: 13 amino acids.

This clone was detected once. This chain joins TRBV29-1 and TRBJ2-1; 9 positions match TRBD2. V was clipped by 5 bases and J by 5 bases; unmatched bases: 1. CDR1 and CDR2 (germline): SQVTM, ANQGSEA. This CDR3 region has 12 residues. CDR3 in amino acids: CSVRLADNEQFF. The CDR3 DNA sequence: TGCAGCGTTCGACTAGCGGACAATGAGCAGTTCTTC.

The V and J genes are TRBV6-1 and TRBJ2-7; TRBD1 matches at 7 bases. CDR3 length: 15 residues. Germline V gene data show CDR1 as MNHNS and CDR2 as SASEGT. Trimming removed 6 bases from V and 0 bases from J; junction bases left unmatched: 8. CDR3 region: CASSTAQGSSYEQYF. Written as DNA, the CDR3 is TGTGCCAGCAGCACTGCACAGGGGAGCTCCTACGAGCAGTACTTC.

V and J are TRBV2 and TRBJ2-3; no clear D. The V and J ends lost 6 bases and 3 bases respectively, with 4 bases between them. Germline assignment: CDR1 SNHLY and CDR2 FYNNEI. The CDR3 totals 11 residues. CDR3 in amino acids: CASSLTDTQYF. In DNA, the CDR3 is TGTGCCAGCAGCCTAACAGATACGCAGTATTTT.

This chain connects TRBV7-3 to TRBJ2-7; weak D call: TRBD1 (6 bases). Between the trimmed V and J ends, which lost 2 bases and 7 bases, there was a span of 12 bases. From germline, CDR1 is SGHTA and CDR2 FQGTGA. The CDR3 runs to 13 residues. In nucleotides, the CDR3 is TGTGCCAGCAGCTTAGGGGGCTGGGGAGAGCAGTACTTC. Translated, it gives CASSLGGWGEQYF.

V gene TRBV5-6 combines with J gene TRBJ2-7, with D tentatively TRBD1 (5 bases). Between the trimmed V and J ends, which lost 2 bases and 5 bases, there was a span of 17 bases. CDR1 and CDR2 (germline): SGHDT, YYEEEE. This CDR3 comprises 15 residues. CDR3 region: CASSFSGRVKNEQYF. The CDR3 nucleotides read TGTGCCAGCAGCTTCTCCGGCAGGGTAAAAAACGAGCAGTACTTC.

V gene TRBV4-2 combines with J gene TRBJ2-7, with 8 bases lining up with TRBD2. The germline V gene encodes CDR1 LGHNA and CDR2 YNFKEQ. This CDR3 region has 18 residues. V dropped 0 bases and J dropped 1; count of bases not matched to a gene: 11. The CDR3 DNA sequence: TGTGCCAGCAGCCAAGAGATTCAAGCGGGAGTTTTTTCCTACGAGCAGTACTTC. As protein: CASSQEIQAGVFSYEQYF.

There are a few counts of this clone. The same CDR3 is also encoded by other DNA sequences in this sample. The chain joins TRBV9 to TRBJ2-2, with D hard to call. Germline V gene lookup returns CDR1 SGDLS and CDR2 YYNGEE. V was cut by 1 base and J by 5 bases, with 3 bases left in between. The CDR3 is 12 residues long. The CDR3 protein is CASSVRTGELFF. DNA of the CDR3: TGTGCCAGCAGCGTACGGACCGGGGAGCTGTTTTTT. Full variable domain (remainder filled in from reference TRBV9 and TRBJ2-2): DSGVTQTPKHLITATGQRVTLRCSPRSGDLSVYWYQQSLDQGLQFLIQYYNGEERAKGNILERFSAQQFPDLHSELNLSSLELGDSALYFCASSVRTGELFFGEGSRLTVL.

The J gene is TRBJ2-2, the V gene TRBV7-9; the match to TRBD2 covers 8 bases. The CDR3 is 15 residues long. Germline assignment: CDR1 SEHNR and CDR2 FQNEAQ (reference sequence). The V gene end was trimmed by 5 bases and the J gene end by 4 bases; junction bases not matched to a gene: 6. CDR3 loop: CASSRTSMSTGELFF. The DNA of the CDR3 is TGTGCCAGCAGCCGGACTAGCATGAGCACCGGGGAGCTGTTTTTT.

This clone was counted only a few times. The V and J genes are TRBV11-3 and TRBJ1-1, with TRBD1 matching 9 bases. The CDR3 runs 16 residues. The germline gives CDR1 SGHNT, CDR2 YENEEA. V was clipped by 3 bases and J by 0 bases; unmatched bases: 5. The CDR3 DNA reads as TGTGCCAGCAGCTTGACCGGGACAGGGATGAACACTGAAGCTTTCTTT. It is translated as CASSLTGTGMNTEAFF.

V and J are TRBV6-6 and TRBJ1-1; TRBD1 matches at 9 bases. Trimming at V came to 6 bases and at J to 13 bases, leaving 15 bases not matched to a gene. The CDR3 extends over 14 amino acids. Germline V gives CDR1 MNHNY, CDR2 SVGAGI (reference sequence). The CDR3 DNA sequence: TGTGCCAGCAGCTCCGGGACAGGGTTTGAAAGGGGTTTCTTT. This sequence encodes CASSSGTGFERGFF.

V gene TRBV5-5 combines with J gene TRBJ2-7; 12 nucleotides match TRBD2. The V gene's germline CDR1 is SGHKS and CDR2 YYEKEE (reference sequence). The CDR3 totals 14 residues. J was trimmed by 4 bases and V by 2 bases; bases with no gene match: 1. CDR3 coding DNA: TGTGCCAGCAGCTTACTAGCGGGAGGATACGAGCAGTACTTC. It yields the protein CASSLLAGGYEQYF.

This clone showed up just once. V usage is TRBV7-3 and J usage is TRBJ2-7, with 8 bases matching TRBD1. The CDR3 is made up of 14 amino acids. Losses at the gene ends were 4 bases for V and 0 bases for J; bases not matched to a gene: 2. CDR1 is SGHTA and CDR2 is FQGTGA in the germline V gene. CDR3 protein: CASSWTGTSYEQYF. Written as DNA, the CDR3 is TGTGCCAGCAGCTGGACAGGGACCTCCTACGAGCAGTACTTC.

The chain has TRBV5-1 and TRBJ1-4; the D is unclear. V was trimmed by 7 bases and J by 7 bases, leaving 20 bases between them. The CDR3 extends over 15 amino acids. CDR1 is SGHRS, CDR2 YFSETQ, per germline. The DNA for the CDR3 is TGCGCCAGCTCGCAAGAGCCCCGACTTGGTGAAAAACTGTTTTTT. This translates into CASSQEPRLGEKLFF. Using reference TRBV5-1 and TRBJ1-4 for the parts outside the CDR3, the full variable domain is KAGVTQTPRYLIKTRGQQVTLSCSPISGHRSVSWYQQTPGQGLQFLFEYFSETQRNKGNFPGRFSGRQFSNSRSEMNVSTLELGDSALYLCASSQEPRLGEKLFFGSGTQLSVL.

V and J are TRBV6-1 and TRBJ2-7, with D possibly matching TRBD2 (5 bases). This CDR3 comprises 14 residues. Germline V gene lookup returns CDR1 MNHNS and CDR2 SASEGT. V lost 10 bases, J lost 3 bases, and 19 bases lay in between. In nucleotides, the CDR3 is TGTGCCACCACCCCCAGCCGGGATCACTACGAGCAGTACTTC. This gives the protein CATTPSRDHYEQYF.

This chain uses TRBV25-1 with TRBJ2-1; possibly TRBD1 or TRBD2 for D (5 bases each). Deletions cut 10 bases from V and 5 bases from J, with 15 bases between. The CDR3 has 13 amino acids. Germline CDR1 is MGHDK and CDR2 is SYGVNS. The CDR3 DNA is TGTGCCACCGCTGCCGGGACCCACAATGAGCAGTTCTTC. Translated, it gives CATAAGTHNEQFF.

The chain recombines TRBV4-1 with TRBJ2-6, with 10 bases that match TRBD1. CDR3 size: 17 residues. Germline V gives CDR1 MGHRA, CDR2 YSYEKL. The V and J ends lost 5 bases and 1 base, in that order; junction bases with no gene match: 5. This CDR3 reads CASSWDRGKSGANVLTF. CDR3 in DNA: TGCGCCAGCAGCTGGGACAGGGGCAAGTCTGGGGCCAACGTCCTGACTTTC.

V gene TRBV7-2 combines with J gene TRBJ1-4; TRBD1 is a possible D gene (5 bases). Germline V gives CDR1 SGHTA, CDR2 FQGNSA. The CDR3 length is 14 residues. Trimming cost V 5 bases and J 7 bases, with 14 bases left between them. The CDR3, as DNA: TGTGCCAGCAGCCGGGACCCACAAGGTGAAAAACTGTTTTTT. It translates to CASSRDPQGEKLFF.

V gene TRBV5-1 combines with J gene TRBJ2-3; unclear D gene. The germline V and J ends were trimmed by 4 bases and 0 bases, with 18 bases remaining between them. This CDR3 comprises 17 residues. Germline assignment: CDR1 SGHRS and CDR2 YFSETQ. The CDR3 reads CASSRIGTTSSTDTQYF. CDR3 in DNA: TGCGCCAGCAGCCGCATTGGAACAACTTCTAGCACAGATACGCAGTATTTT.

This chain links TRBV30 with TRBJ1-2, with D possibly matching TRBD1 (6 bases). Looked up from germline, CDR1 is GTSNPN and CDR2 is SVGIG (reference sequence). CDR3 size: 14 residues. V was trimmed by 1 base and J by 3 bases, leaving 12 bases between them. The DNA for the CDR3 is TGTGCCTGGAGTGAGGGTGAGGGGGACTATGGCTACACCTTC. This sequence encodes CAWSEGEGDYGYTF.

The chain recombines TRBV28 with TRBJ2-7, with 9 bases lining up with TRBD1. The CDR3 is 14 residues long. V gave up 5 bases and J gave up 5 bases; unmatched junction bases: 7. Per the germline V gene, CDR1 is MDHEN and CDR2 is SYDVKM. The CDR3 is CASSRDRVLDEQYF. The CDR3 nucleotides are TGTGCCAGCAGTCGGGACAGGGTCTTAGACGAGCAGTACTTC.

The table lists this clone with a few counts. The rearrangement joins TRBV7-2 to TRBJ1-2, with D uncertain. CDR1 SGHTA and CDR2 FQGNSA come from the germline V gene. Trimming left V 5 bases short and J 3 bases short, with 10 bases between. The CDR3 has 13 amino acids. The CDR3 DNA is TGTGCCAGCAGCCCCAAGATTGACTATGGCTACACCTTC. This sequence encodes CASSPKIDYGYTF.